This T cell receptor beta chain was obtained from a study of tumor and adjacent non-tumor tissue in lung cancer. For the study at large: On average, productive TCRbeta reads reached 4 million to 5 million per sample.

Germline CDR1 MNHEY, CDR2 SVGAGI. V was cut by 6 bases and J by 3 bases, with 15 bases left in between. This CDR3 region has 15 residues. A modified ARM-PCR protocol with three rounds of nested PCR amplified TCRbeta. TCRdb passed the multiplex PCR reads through MiXCR, listing each CDR3 protein once. The sample records about 98,000 distinct CDR3 sequences, roughly 80% being singletons. The template was RNA from unsorted bulk tissue. The normal lung tissue was taken more than 3 cm from the tumor edge. Notes on this clonotype: Its antigen is unidentified.

Findings of the study overall: Tumor repertoires had a smaller top 100 clone share than normal lung.

The clonotype originates from a man in his 60s with small cell lung cancer. The V and J genes are TRBV6-5 and TRBJ2-1, with D possibly TRBD2 on 7 matching bases. What was sequenced was distant non-tumor lung tissue. The CDR3, as DNA: TGTGCCAGCAGCTACGCGGGGGCGCACTACAATGAGCAGTTCTTC. Encoded protein: CASSYAGAHYNEQFF.